This is a list of T cell receptor beta chains from one sample in a study of beta chain features in type 1 diabetes. Generated by immunoSEQ multiplex PCR, the TCRdb table keeps only in-frame clones and is missing some. The sample has around 180,000 clones, 10% to 15% seen once; the top ten hold about 0.58%. Sequencing used central memory CD4+ T cells from blood. All receptors come from a woman between 18 and 30 years old in good health. The CDR3 runs from the conserved cysteine through the conserved F or W. D genes are given only for firm matches. Size is stated for part of the rows, as once, few or many counts, or as a class when the clone is expanded.

j_call	d_call	v_call	clone_size	cdr3_nt	cdr3_aa
TRBJ2-7	.	TRBV30	many	TGTGCCTGGAGACGGACAGATCACGAGCAGTACTTC	CAWRRTDHEQYF
TRBJ2-3	.	TRBV7-9	few	TGTGCCAGCAGGGATGGGGGACTCGCAGATACGCAGTATTTT	CASRDGGLADTQYF
TRBJ2-1	TRBD1	TRBV19	once	TGTGCCAGTAGTCTTGGACAGGGGGCCGTAGAAGAGCAGTTCTTC	CASSLGQGAVEEQFF
TRBJ1-2	.	TRBV4-2	few	TGTGCCAGCAGCCATCACACGGGATATGGCTACACCTTC	CASSHHTGYGYTF
TRBJ2-7	.	TRBV30	.	TGTGCCTGGAGTCATCGGGGCGGGATTGTAGAGCAGTACTTC	CAWSHRGGIVEQYF
TRBJ2-1	.	TRBV28	few	TGTGCCAGCAGCATCTTCCGCCCGACAGCTGACAATGAGCAGTTCTTC	CASSIFRPTADNEQFF
TRBJ2-5	.	TRBV25-1	.	TGTGCCAGCAGTCCACGGGGGGAGACCCAGTACTTC	CASSPRGETQYF
TRBJ2-5	.	TRBV7-7	.	TGTGCCAGCAGCCGACTTAGCGGAACGGGTGGGGAGACCCAGTACTTC	CASSRLSGTGGETQYF
TRBJ2-6	TRBD1	TRBV4-3	.	TGCGCCAGCAGCCAAGATTGGAACAGGGGGTTAGGGGCCAACGTCCTGACTTTC	CASSQDWNRGLGANVLTF
TRBJ2-1	TRBD2	TRBV7-2	.	TGTGCCAGCAGCTTAAGCGGGAGTTTAAATGAGCAGTTCTTC	CASSLSGSLNEQFF
TRBJ1-1	.	TRBV28	few	TGTGCCAGCAGTTTACAGAGGCACACTGAAGCTTTCTTT	CASSLQRHTEAFF
TRBJ1-1	.	TRBV28	few	TGTGCCAGCAGTTTCGTTTCGGACACAGCGGCTTTCTTT	CASSFVSDTAAFF
TRBJ1-1	.	TRBV18	few	TGTGCCAGCTCACCCCGGGGGACGGGCACTGAAGCTTTCTTT	CASSPRGTGTEAFF
TRBJ1-1	.	TRBV28	few	TGTGCCAGCGAGGAACAGAACACTGAAGCTTTCTTT	CASEEQNTEAFF
TRBJ2-5	TRBD1	TRBV4-1	few	TGCGCCAGCAGCCAAGATGGACAGGACCAAGAGACCCAGTACTTC	CASSQDGQDQETQYF
TRBJ2-4	.	TRBV12-5	.	TGTGCTAGTGGTTTGGTTGACAGCTTGAAAAACATTCAGTACTTC	CASGLVDSLKNIQYF
TRBJ1-2	.	TRBV29-1	few	TGCAGCGACGCCAGGGAGGGGTATGGCTACACCTTC	CSDAREGYGYTF
TRBJ2-5	TRBD1	TRBV7-2	.	TGTGCCAGCAGCTTAAGGAGGACAGGGACCCAAGAGACCCAGTACTTC	CASSLRRTGTQETQYF
TRBJ2-5	.	TRBV7-2	few	TGTGCCAGCAGCTTCGGCGGCCTTCAGGAGACCCAGTACTTC	CASSFGGLQETQYF
TRBJ2-1	TRBD2	TRBV7-3	.	TGTGCCAGCAGCATTGTAGCGGGAGGCTTCAATGAGCAGTTCTTC	CASSIVAGGFNEQFF
TRBJ2-7	TRBD1	TRBV18	.	TGTGCCAGCCAGGGACAGGCTTCCTCCTACGAGCAGTACTTC	CASQGQASSYEQYF
TRBJ2-5	TRBD2	TRBV7-2	many	TGTGCCAGCAGCCTAGCGGGAAGGGGGGAGACCCAGTACTTC	CASSLAGRGETQYF
TRBJ1-4	.	TRBV5-4	.	TGTGCCAGCAGCTTTCAGACGGGGAACGAAAAACTGTTTTTT	CASSFQTGNEKLFF
TRBJ2-3	.	TRBV7-2	once	TGTGCCAGCAGCTTGATTGGAGGTACGCAGTATTTT	CASSLIGGTQYF
TRBJ2-2	.	TRBV11-2	few	TGTGCCAGCAGCTTAGTCGGAGGTTCCGGGGAGCTGTTTTTT	CASSLVGGSGELFF
TRBJ2-7	TRBD2	TRBV15	.	TGTGCCACCAGCAGAGATCTGGGCGGCGGGAGGGCCCGGAACGAGCAGTACTTC	CATSRDLGGGRARNEQYF
TRBJ2-6	.	TRBV4-2	many	TGTGCCAGCAGCCAAGAAGAGCTACGGGCCAACGTCCTGACTTTC	CASSQEELRANVLTF
TRBJ2-7	TRBD1	TRBV10-3	few	TGTGCCATCAGTGAGCACGACAGGGGAGCCTACGAGCAGTACTTC	CAISEHDRGAYEQYF
TRBJ2-2	TRBD2	TRBV5-1	few	TGCGCCAGCAGACGCTTACTAGCGGGAGATATCGGCGGGGAGCTGTTTTTT	CASRRLLAGDIGGELFF
TRBJ1-5	.	TRBV30	few	TGTGCCTGGAGTGGGGCGACAAATCAGCCCCAGCATTTT	CAWSGATNQPQHF
TRBJ2-1	TRBD1	TRBV18	many	TGTGCCAGCTCACCCCCGACAGGGGGGCGGGGTGAGCAGTTCTTC	CASSPPTGGRGEQFF
TRBJ2-1	TRBD1	TRBV5-1	few	TGCGCCAGCAGCTTGGTCTCCGGGACAGGTTACAATGAGCAGTTCTTC	CASSLVSGTGYNEQFF
TRBJ2-7	TRBD1	TRBV30	few	TGTGCCTGGAGTTCAGGACAGGGGTACGAGCAGTACTTC	CAWSSGQGYEQYF
TRBJ2-7	.	TRBV5-1	.	TGCGCCAGCAGCTCGTCAGGGACCTACGAGCAGTACTTC	CASSSSGTYEQYF